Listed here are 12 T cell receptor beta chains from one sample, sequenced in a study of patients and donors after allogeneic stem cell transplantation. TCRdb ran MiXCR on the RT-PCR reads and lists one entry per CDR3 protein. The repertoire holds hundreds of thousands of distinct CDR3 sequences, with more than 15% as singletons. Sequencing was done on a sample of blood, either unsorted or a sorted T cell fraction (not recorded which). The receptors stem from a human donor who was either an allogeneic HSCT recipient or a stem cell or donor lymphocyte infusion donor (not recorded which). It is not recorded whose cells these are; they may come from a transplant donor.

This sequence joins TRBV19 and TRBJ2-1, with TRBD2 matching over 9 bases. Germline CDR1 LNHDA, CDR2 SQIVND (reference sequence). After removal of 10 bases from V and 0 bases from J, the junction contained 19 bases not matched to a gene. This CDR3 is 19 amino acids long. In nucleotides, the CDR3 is TGTGCCACCACACTGGGGACTGGGAGCGGGAGGCGCTCCTACAATGAGCAGTTCTTC. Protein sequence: CATTLGTGSGRRSYNEQFF.

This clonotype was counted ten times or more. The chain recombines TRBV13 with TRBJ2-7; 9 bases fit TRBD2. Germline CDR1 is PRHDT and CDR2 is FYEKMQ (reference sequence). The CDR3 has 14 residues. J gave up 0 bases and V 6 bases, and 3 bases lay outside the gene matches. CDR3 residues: CASRTSGSSYEQYF. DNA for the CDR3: TGTGCCAGCAGGACTAGCGGAAGCTCCTACGAGCAGTACTTC.

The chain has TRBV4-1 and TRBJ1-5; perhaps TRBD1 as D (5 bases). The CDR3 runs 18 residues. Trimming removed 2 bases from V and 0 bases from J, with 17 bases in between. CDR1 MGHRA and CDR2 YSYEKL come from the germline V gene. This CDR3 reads CASSQTGRVTASNQPQHF. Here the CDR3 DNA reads TGCGCCAGCAGCCAAACAGGCCGAGTCACAGCTAGCAATCAGCCCCAGCATTTT.

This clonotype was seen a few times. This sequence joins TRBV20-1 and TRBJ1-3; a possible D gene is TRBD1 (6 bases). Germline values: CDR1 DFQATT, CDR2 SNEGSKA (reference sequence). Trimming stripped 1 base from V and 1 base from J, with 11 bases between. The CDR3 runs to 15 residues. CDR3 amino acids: CSARGRGSSGNTIYF. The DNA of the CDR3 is TGCAGTGCTAGAGGCAGGGGATCGTCTGGAAACACCATATATTTT.

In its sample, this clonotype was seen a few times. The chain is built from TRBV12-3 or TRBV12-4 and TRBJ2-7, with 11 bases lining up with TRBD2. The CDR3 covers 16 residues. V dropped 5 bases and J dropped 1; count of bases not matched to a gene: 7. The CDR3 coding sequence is TGTGCCAGCAGTCCCAGACTAGCGGGACCTTCCTACGAGCAGTACTTC. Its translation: CASSPRLAGPSYEQYF.

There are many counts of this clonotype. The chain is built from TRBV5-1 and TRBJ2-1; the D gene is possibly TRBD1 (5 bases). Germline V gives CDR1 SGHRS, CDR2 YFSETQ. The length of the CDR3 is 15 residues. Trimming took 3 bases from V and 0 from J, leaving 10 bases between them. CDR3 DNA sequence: TGCGCCAGCAGCTGGCGACAGAGCTCCTACAATGAGCAGTTCTTC. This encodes CASSWRQSSYNEQFF.

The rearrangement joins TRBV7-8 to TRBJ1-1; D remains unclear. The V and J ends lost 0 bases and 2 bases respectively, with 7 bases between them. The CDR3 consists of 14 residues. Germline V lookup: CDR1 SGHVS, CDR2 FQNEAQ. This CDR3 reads CASSLAAANTEAFF. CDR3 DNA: TGTGCCAGCAGCTTAGCAGCAGCTAACACTGAAGCTTTCTTT.

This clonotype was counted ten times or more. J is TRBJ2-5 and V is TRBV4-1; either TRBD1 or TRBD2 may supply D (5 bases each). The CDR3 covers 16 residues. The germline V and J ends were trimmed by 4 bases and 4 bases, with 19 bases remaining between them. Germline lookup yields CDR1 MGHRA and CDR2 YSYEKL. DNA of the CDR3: TGCGCCAGCAGCCCTGCCGTGATCGAGAGGGGAGAGACCCAGTACTTC. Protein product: CASSPAVIERGETQYF.

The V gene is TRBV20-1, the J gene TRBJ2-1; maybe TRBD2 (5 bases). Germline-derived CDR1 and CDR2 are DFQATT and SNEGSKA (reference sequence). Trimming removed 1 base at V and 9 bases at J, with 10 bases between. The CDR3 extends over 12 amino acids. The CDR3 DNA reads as TGCAGTGCTAGAGGGGAGTTCCCTGAGCAGTTCTTC. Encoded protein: CSARGEFPEQFF.

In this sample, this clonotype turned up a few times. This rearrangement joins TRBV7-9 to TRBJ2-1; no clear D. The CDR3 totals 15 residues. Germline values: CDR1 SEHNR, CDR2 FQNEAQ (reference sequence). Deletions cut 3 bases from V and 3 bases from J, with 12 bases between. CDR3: CASSLGRLNYNEQFF. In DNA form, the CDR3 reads TGTGCCAGCAGCTTGGGCCGCTTAAACTACAATGAGCAGTTCTTC.

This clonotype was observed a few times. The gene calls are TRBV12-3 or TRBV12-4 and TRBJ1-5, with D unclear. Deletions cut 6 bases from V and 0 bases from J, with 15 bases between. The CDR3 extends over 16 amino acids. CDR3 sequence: CASSRLAMGSNQPQHF. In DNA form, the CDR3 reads TGTGCCAGCAGCCGCCTGGCGATGGGTAGCAATCAGCCCCAGCATTTT.

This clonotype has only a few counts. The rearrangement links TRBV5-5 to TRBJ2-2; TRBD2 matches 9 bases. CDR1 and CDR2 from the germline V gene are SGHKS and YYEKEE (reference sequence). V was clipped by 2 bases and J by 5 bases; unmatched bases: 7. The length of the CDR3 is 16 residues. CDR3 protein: CASSFVSGRMTGELFF. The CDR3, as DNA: TGTGCCAGCAGCTTCGTGAGCGGGAGGATGACCGGGGAGCTGTTTTTT.